A selection of T cell receptor beta chains follows, all from one sample in a study of blood T cell repertoires in COVID-19. Assay used: immunoSEQ multiplex PCR; TCRdb lists only in-frame clones, some missing. The profile shows roughly 36,000 clones, 90% to 95% of them singletons. Sequencing input: peripheral blood. All receptors come from a man in his sixties with active or convalescent COVID-19. The CDR3 runs from the conserved cysteine through the conserved F or W. The D gene is left open where the match is weak. Some rows mark clone size as missing; the rest say once, few, many or name a class of expanded clone.

cdr3_nt: TGTGCCAGCAGCTCAAACAGGGGTAGCCAGCATTTT
cdr3_aa: CASSSNRGSQHF
v_call: TRBV7-2
clone_size: .
d_call: TRBD1
j_call: TRBJ1-5

cdr3_nt: TGTGCCAGCTCACCACTCGCAGGGAATCCCTATCTGGGCAAAAACATTCAGTACTTC
cdr3_aa: CASSPLAGNPYLGKNIQYF
v_call: TRBV18
clone_size: .
d_call: .
j_call: TRBJ2-4

cdr3_nt: TGTGCCAGCAGCGAACCCCTAACACAGGGGCCTACTCTCTTAAGCTCCTACAATGAGCAGTTCTTC
cdr3_aa: CASSEPLTQGPTLLSSYNEQFF
v_call: TRBV7-3
clone_size: .
d_call: TRBD1
j_call: TRBJ2-1

cdr3_nt: TGCGCCAGCCTGGACAGGGAGGCAGATACGCAGTATTTT
cdr3_aa: CASLDREADTQYF
v_call: TRBV5-1
clone_size: .
d_call: TRBD1
j_call: TRBJ2-3

cdr3_nt: TGTGCCAGCTCTCAAGACAGGAGCTATGGCTACACCTTC
cdr3_aa: CASSQDRSYGYTF
v_call: TRBV18
clone_size: .
d_call: .
j_call: TRBJ1-2

cdr3_nt: TGTGCCAGCCTAACTAGCGGGAGGTTGACCGGGGAGCTGTTTTTT
cdr3_aa: CASLTSGRLTGELFF
v_call: TRBV9
clone_size: .
d_call: TRBD2
j_call: TRBJ2-2

cdr3_nt: TGTGCCAGCAGCTTTTGGAACAGCATGAACACTGAAGCTTTCTTT
cdr3_aa: CASSFWNSMNTEAFF
v_call: TRBV5-6
clone_size: .
d_call: .
j_call: TRBJ1-1

cdr3_nt: TGTGCCAGCAGACCCGGGACAGGGGGCCCTAGCACAGATACGCAGTATTTT
cdr3_aa: CASRPGTGGPSTDTQYF
v_call: TRBV11-2
clone_size: .
d_call: TRBD1
j_call: TRBJ2-3

cdr3_nt: TGCGCCAGCAGTGAGGGCGGCTCCTACGAGCAGTACTTC
cdr3_aa: CASSEGGSYEQYF
v_call: TRBV10-2
clone_size: once
d_call: .
j_call: TRBJ2-7

cdr3_nt: TGCAGTGCTAGTCCCGGGGGTGGCTACACCTTC
cdr3_aa: CSASPGGGYTF
v_call: TRBV20-1
clone_size: .
d_call: .
j_call: TRBJ1-2